This T cell receptor (beta chain) comes out of a study of blood T cell repertoires in COVID-19. Background on the study: COVID-19 samples, acute and convalescent, were from the United States, Italy and Spain. PBMCs, B-cell-depleted T cells, or T cells provided the cDNA or gDNA that made up the material.

Trimming pared 0 bases from V and 8 bases from J, leaving 22 bases between. CDR1 LNHDA and CDR2 SQIVND come from the germline V gene (reference sequence). There are 17 residues in the CDR3. Authors' processing steps: Reference gene primers were amplified, and this amplification served to estimate nucleated cell counts. Assay used: immunoSEQ multiplex PCR; TCRdb lists only in-frame clones, some missing. The DNA gave D and trimming, while V, J and clone size come from that table. This sample has around 200,000 clones, with 65% to 80% found just once. Sequenced input: peripheral blood. The TCR sequence derives from a woman aged 50 to 60 with acute or convalescent COVID-19. This rearrangement joins TRBV19 to TRBJ1-2; D may be TRBD1 (6 bases). CDR3 DNA: TGTGCCAGTAGTATAGACTTCTCCGGACAGCCACTAATCGGCTACACCTTC. Translating gives CASSIDFSGQPLIGYTF.